Following are 8 T cell receptor beta chains from one sample sequenced in a study of blood T cells in healthy people across ages. Using a J-beta primer mix together with a sample-barcoded 5' primer, a second PCR was run for roughly 7 to 11 cycles. MiXCR, run by TCRdb on the 5' RACE reads, gives a single entry per CDR3 protein. In the table there are about 1.4 million distinct CDR3 sequences, around 55% of which are singletons. The specimen was blood. These receptors all stem from a young man in good health.

This clonotype was counted a few times. The J gene is TRBJ2-2, the V gene TRBV6-2 or TRBV6-3; D is perhaps TRBD1 or TRBD2 (6 bases each). The CDR3 runs 13 residues. V shed 4 bases and J shed 7 bases, with 10 bases lying between them. Germline V lookup: CDR1 MNHEY, CDR2 SVGEGT. The CDR3, as DNA: TGTGCCAGCAGTTGGGGGGCGATCGGGGAGCTGTTTTTT. This codes for CASSWGAIGELFF.

The chain carries TRBV7-9 and TRBJ2-3; 9 bases agree with TRBD2. In germline, CDR1 is SEHNR, CDR2 FQNEAQ (reference sequence). Germline trimming cut 8 bases from V and 2 bases from J; bases unmatched to any gene: 11. The CDR3 consists of 16 residues. CDR3 amino acids: CASLKLLAGATDTQYF. The CDR3 DNA follows: TGTGCCAGCCTAAAACTCTTAGCGGGAGCCACAGATACGCAGTATTTT.

The chain recombines TRBV27 with TRBJ2-1, with 9 bases matching TRBD2. The CDR3 length is 14 residues. Trimming took 3 bases from V and 7 from J; bases not matched to a gene: 4. Germline CDR1 and CDR2: MNHEY and SMNVEV (reference sequence). The CDR3 sequence is CASSLTLAGNEQFF. For the CDR3, the DNA is TGTGCCAGCAGTTTGACCCTAGCGGGGAATGAGCAGTTCTTC.

The chain combines TRBV7-9 with TRBJ2-7; D perhaps matches TRBD2 (5 bases). Germline CDR1 and CDR2: SEHNR and FQNEAQ (reference sequence). Trimming stripped 10 bases from V and 2 bases from J, with 12 bases between. The CDR3 is 12 residues long. The CDR3 nucleotides are TGTGCCAACACCGGGGTAACCTACGAGCAGTACTTC. Translation: CANTGVTYEQYF.

The chain has TRBV12-3 or TRBV12-4 and TRBJ1-3; weak D call: TRBD1 (6 bases). The CDR3 extends over 14 amino acids. The V and J ends lost 10 bases and 11 bases respectively, with 24 bases between them. CDR3 in DNA: TGTGCCACCACATATATTGGGACATATGCATCCATATATTTT. It is translated as CATTYIGTYASIYF.

This clonotype was picked up a small number of times. J is TRBJ2-4 and V is TRBV20-1, with D perhaps assigned TRBD1 or TRBD2 (5 bases each). The germline CDR1 and CDR2 sequences are DFQATT and SNEGSKA (reference sequence). The CDR3 extends over 12 amino acids. V was shortened by 4 bases and J by 6 bases, with 10 bases between the two germline ends. CDR3 DNA sequence: TGCAGTGCTAACTCCGGGACAAACATTCAGTACTTC. Its translation is CSANSGTNIQYF.

The rearrangement links TRBV4-1 to TRBJ1-2; D remains unclear. Germline V CDR1 and CDR2: MGHRA, YSYEKL. The CDR3 runs to 13 residues. V gave up 6 bases and J gave up 7 bases, with 15 bases separating them. CDR3 sequence (DNA): TGCGCCAGCAGTGTCCGTGGGGTTAGTGGCTACACCTTC. This codes for CASSVRGVSGYTF.

V and J are TRBV7-2 and TRBJ1-1, with TRBD1 matching over 8 bases. V shed 4 bases and J 0 bases; nucleotides not matched to a gene: 7. The CDR3 is 16 residues long. The germline CDR1 and CDR2 sequences are SGHTA and FQGNSA. The DNA for the CDR3 is TGTGCCAGCAGCTCCAGGGGGCTGTTGATGAACACTGAAGCTTTCTTT. Translated, it gives CASSSRGLLMNTEAFF.